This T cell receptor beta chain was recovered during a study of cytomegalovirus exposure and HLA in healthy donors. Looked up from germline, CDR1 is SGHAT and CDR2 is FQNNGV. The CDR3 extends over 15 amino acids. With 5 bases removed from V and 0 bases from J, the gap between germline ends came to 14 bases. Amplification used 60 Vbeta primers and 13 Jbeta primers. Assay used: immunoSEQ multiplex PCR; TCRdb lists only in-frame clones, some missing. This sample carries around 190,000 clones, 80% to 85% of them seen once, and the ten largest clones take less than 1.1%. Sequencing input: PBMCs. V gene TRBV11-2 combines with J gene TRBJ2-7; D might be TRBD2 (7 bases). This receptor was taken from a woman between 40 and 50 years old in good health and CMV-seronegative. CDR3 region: CASSPPGGLSYEQYF. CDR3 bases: TGTGCCAGCAGCCCGCCCGGGGGGCTCTCCTACGAGCAGTACTTC.